This TCR beta chain was identified during a study of blood T cell repertoires in COVID-19. The wider study: Whether acute or convalescent, the COVID-19 samples came from the United States, Italy and Spain. T cells, B-cell-depleted T cells, or PBMCs provided the cDNA or gDNA that served as material.

The CDR3 covers 15 residues. The germline gives CDR1 SGHAT, CDR2 FQNNGV. After removal of 1 base from V and 9 bases from J, the junction contained 7 bases not matched to a gene. In the study's own analysis: Amplified reference gene primers provided the basis for estimating nucleated cell counts. Clones were read by immunoSEQ multiplex PCR, and TCRdb kept only the in-frame ones, dropping some. The V and J calls and the clone size are those of that table, but D and trimming were determined from the DNA. Here the sample spans about 110,000 clones, around 89% being singletons. The sample comprised peripheral blood. The TCR originated in a woman aged 80 or over with acute or convalescent COVID-19. The rearrangement links TRBV11-2 to TRBJ1-2, with 11 bases fitting TRBD1. The CDR3, as DNA: TGTGCCAGCAGCTTAGTTACCGGACAGGGGGCGAGCTACACCTTC. The encoded protein is CASSLVTGQGASYTF.